This T cell receptor (beta chain) was obtained from a study of technical replicates of blood from a few donors. Profiled with immunoSEQ multiplex PCR; TCRdb holds only in-frame clones, not every one. Counted here are approximately 12,000 clones, about 90% occurring once; the ten biggest clones make up 8.5%. CDR1 and CDR2 (germline): MDHEN, SYDVKM. Trimming took 8 bases from V and 2 from J; bases not matched to a gene: 5. The CDR3 runs to 14 residues. The rearrangement links TRBV28 to TRBJ2-7; TRBD2 matches 11 bases. The TCR sequence derives from a human donor in good health. What was sequenced was PBMCs. The CDR3 coding sequence is TGTGCCAGCTGTGGGACTAGCGGTGCCTACGAGCAGTACTTC. It specifies CASCGTSGAYEQYF.